This T cell receptor beta chain came from a study of blood T cells in healthy people across ages. Study outcomes and limitations: Per-million-T-cell TCR beta diversity fell roughly linearly with age.

Germline CDR1 reads SGHDT; CDR2 reads YYEEEE. This CDR3 comprises 15 residues. V lost 5 bases and J lost 4; bases outside the gene matches: 6. In this sample, this clonotype turned up a few times. The antigen remains undetermined. Primers used in a second PCR of roughly 6 to 12 cycles were a sample-barcoded 5' primer and a J-beta primer mix. TCRdb re-derived calls from the 5' RACE reads in MiXCR, one entry per CDR3 protein. The sample shows more than 700,000 distinct CDR3 sequences, roughly 50% of them seen only once. The sequenced material came from blood. The TCR originated in a man of 80 years or more in good health. The chain carries TRBV5-6 and TRBJ1-2; TRBD1 aligns across 12 bases. CDR3 sequence (DNA): TGTGCCAGCAGATGGGACAGGGGGCGCGCCTATGGCTACACCTTC. Translation gives CASRWDRGRAYGYTF.